This T cell receptor (beta chain) was recorded in a study of early T cells in non-severe SARS-CoV-2 infection. Study overall: Chains stayed unpaired after sequencing of bulk RNA from unsorted whole blood. Findings of the study overall: Clonotype matching in VDJdb favored anti-spike CD8 responses and did not capture private and CD4 specificities.

A word on this clonotype: The antigen remains undetermined.

As part of library construction, unique molecular identifiers were attached to individual cDNA molecules. TCRdb called the 5' RACE reads again in MiXCR, with one record for every CDR3 protein. The repertoire holds fewer than 60,000 distinct CDR3 sequences, with about a tenth as singletons. The ends were cut back, 10 bases at V and 2 bases at J, with 7 bases in the middle. The CDR3 consists of 11 residues. Germline lookup yields CDR1 LNHDA and CDR2 SQIVND (reference sequence). The genes are TRBV19 and TRBJ2-3, with no clear D. The source material was whole blood. The clonotype was recovered from an adult who was a healthcare worker with PCR-confirmed SARS-CoV-2 infection or an uninfected control (not recorded which). The CDR3 DNA is TGTGCCACACAACTCACAGATACGCAGTATTTT. It encodes CATQLTDTQYF.